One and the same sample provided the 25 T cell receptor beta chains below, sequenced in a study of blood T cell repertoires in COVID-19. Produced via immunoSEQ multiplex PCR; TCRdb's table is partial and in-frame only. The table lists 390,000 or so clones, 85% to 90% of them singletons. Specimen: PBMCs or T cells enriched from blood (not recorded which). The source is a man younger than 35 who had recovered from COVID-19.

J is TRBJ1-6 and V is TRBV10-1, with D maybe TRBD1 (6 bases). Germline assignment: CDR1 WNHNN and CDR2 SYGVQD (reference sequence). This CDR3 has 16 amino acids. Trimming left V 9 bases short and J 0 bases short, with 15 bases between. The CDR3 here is CARTTPDSSYNSPLHF. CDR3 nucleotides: TGCGCCAGAACTACACCGGACAGCTCCTATAATTCACCCCTCCACTTT.

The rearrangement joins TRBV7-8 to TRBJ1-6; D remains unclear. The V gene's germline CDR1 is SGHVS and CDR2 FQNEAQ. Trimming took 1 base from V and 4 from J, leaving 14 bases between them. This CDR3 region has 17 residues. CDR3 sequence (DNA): TGTGCCAGCAGCTTAGATCTATCAGGAGGGTATAATTCACCCCTCCACTTT. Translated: CASSLDLSGGYNSPLHF. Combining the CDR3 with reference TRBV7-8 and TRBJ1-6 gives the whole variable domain GAGVSQSPRYKVAKRGQDVALRCDPISGHVSLFWYQQALGQGPEFLTYFQNEAQLDKSGLPSDRFFAERPEGSVSTLKIQRTQQEDSAVYLCASSLDLSGGYNSPLHFGNGTRLTVT.

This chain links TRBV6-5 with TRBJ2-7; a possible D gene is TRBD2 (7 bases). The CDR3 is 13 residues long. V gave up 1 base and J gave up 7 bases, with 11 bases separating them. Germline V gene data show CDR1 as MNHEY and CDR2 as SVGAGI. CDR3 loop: CASSYWGGAEQYF. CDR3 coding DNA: TGTGCCAGCAGTTACTGGGGGGGCGCGGAGCAGTACTTC.

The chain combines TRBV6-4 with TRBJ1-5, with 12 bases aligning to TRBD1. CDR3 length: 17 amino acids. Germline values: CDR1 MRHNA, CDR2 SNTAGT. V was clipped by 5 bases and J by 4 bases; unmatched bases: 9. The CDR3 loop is CASSPGTGGEGNQPQHF. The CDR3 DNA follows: TGTGCCAGCAGTCCAGGGACAGGGGGCGAAGGAAATCAGCCCCAGCATTTT.

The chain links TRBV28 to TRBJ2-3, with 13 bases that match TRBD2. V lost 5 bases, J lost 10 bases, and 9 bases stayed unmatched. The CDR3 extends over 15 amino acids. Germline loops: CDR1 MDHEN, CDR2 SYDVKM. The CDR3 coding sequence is TGTGCCAGCAGTCGGACTAGCGGGAGTCGGGATGCGCAGTATTTT. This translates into CASSRTSGSRDAQYF.

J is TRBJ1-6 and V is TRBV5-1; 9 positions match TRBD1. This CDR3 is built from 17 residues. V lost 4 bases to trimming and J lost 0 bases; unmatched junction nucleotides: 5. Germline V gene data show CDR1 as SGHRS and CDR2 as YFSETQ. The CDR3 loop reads CASSQGTGSSYNSPLHF. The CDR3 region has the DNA TGCGCCAGCAGCCAAGGGACAGGGAGCTCCTATAATTCACCCCTCCACTTT.

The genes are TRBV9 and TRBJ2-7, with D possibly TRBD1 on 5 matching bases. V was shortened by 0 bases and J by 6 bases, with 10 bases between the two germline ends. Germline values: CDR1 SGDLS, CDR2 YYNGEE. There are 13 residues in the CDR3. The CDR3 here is CASSVEDSGEQYF. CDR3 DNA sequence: TGTGCCAGCAGCGTAGAAGACAGTGGCGAGCAGTACTTC. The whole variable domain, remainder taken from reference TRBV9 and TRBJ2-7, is DSGVTQTPKHLITATGQRVTLRCSPRSGDLSVYWYQQSLDQGLQFLIQYYNGEERAKGNILERFSAQQFPDLHSELNLSSLELGDSALYFCASSVEDSGEQYFGPGTRLTVT.

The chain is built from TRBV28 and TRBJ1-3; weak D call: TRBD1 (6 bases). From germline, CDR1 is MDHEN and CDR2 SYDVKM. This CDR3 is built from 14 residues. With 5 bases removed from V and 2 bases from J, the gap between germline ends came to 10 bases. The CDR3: CASSLYRAGNTIYF. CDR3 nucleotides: TGTGCCAGCAGTCTCTACAGGGCTGGAAACACCATATATTTT.

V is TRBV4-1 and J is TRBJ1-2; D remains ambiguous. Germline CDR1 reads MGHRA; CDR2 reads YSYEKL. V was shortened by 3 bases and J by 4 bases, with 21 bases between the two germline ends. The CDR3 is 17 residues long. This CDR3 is CASSHPVRGGKSYGYTF. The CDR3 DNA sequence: TGCGCCAGCAGCCACCCCGTACGCGGCGGAAAAAGCTATGGCTACACCTTC.

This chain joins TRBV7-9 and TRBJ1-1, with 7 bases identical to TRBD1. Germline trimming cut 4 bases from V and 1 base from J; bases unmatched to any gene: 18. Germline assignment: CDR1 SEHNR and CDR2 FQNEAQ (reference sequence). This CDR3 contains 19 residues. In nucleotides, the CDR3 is TGTGCCAGCAGCTCACAATGGGACGTTTCGGGACAGTCGAACACTGAAGCTTTCTTT. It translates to CASSSQWDVSGQSNTEAFF.

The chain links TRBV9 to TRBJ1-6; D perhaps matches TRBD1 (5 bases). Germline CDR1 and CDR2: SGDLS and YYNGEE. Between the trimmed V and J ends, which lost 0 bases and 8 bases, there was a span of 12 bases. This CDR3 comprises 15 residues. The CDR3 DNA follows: TGTGCCAGCAGCGTAGGACAGAGTGGTGATTCACCCCTCCACTTT. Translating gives CASSVGQSGDSPLHF.

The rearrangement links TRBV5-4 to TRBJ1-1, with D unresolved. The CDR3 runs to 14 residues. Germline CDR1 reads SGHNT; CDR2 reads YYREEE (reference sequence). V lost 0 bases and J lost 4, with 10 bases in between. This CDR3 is CASSLGGPGTEAFF. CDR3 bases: TGTGCCAGCAGCTTGGGAGGGCCGGGCACTGAAGCTTTCTTT.

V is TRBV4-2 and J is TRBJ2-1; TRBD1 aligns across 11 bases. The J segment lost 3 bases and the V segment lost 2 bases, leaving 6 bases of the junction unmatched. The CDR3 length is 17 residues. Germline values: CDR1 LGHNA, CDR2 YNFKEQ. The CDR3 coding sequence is TGTGCCAGCAGCCAACCCCCCGGGACAGGGGGCTACAATGAGCAGTTCTTC. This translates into CASSQPPGTGGYNEQFF.

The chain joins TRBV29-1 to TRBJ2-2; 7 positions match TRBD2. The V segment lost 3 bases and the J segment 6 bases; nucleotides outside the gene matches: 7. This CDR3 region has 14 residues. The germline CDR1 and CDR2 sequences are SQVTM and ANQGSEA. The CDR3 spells CSVDTSESPGELFF. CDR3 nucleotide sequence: TGCAGCGTTGATACTAGCGAGAGTCCCGGGGAGCTGTTTTTT.

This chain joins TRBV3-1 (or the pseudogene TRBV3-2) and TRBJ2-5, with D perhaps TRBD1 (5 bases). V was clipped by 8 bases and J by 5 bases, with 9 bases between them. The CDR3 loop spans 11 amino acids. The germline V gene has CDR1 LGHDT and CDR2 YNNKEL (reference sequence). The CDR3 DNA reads TGTGCCAGCGGAGCAGGGGAGACCCAGTACTTC. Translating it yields CASGAGETQYF.

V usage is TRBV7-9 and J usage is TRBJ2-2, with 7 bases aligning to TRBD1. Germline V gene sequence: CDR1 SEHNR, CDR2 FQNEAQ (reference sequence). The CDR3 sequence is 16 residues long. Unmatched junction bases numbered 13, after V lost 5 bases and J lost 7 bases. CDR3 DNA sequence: TGTGCCAGCAGCGACCGACAGGGTCCGAATCACGGGGAGCTGTTTTTT. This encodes CASSDRQGPNHGELFF.

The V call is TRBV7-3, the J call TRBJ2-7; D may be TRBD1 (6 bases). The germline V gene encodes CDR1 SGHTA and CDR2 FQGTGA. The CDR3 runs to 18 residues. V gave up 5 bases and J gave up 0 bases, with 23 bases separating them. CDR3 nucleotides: TGTGCCAGCAGCCCTGGGCGGCGTCGGGGACAAGCCTCCTACGAGCAGTACTTC. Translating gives CASSPGRRRGQASYEQYF.

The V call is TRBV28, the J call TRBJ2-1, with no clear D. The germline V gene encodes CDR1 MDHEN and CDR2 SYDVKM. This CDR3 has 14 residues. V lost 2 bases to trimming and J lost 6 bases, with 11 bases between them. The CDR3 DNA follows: TGTGCCAGCAGTTTAGATCCCAGGTTCAATGAGCAGTTCTTC. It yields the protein CASSLDPRFNEQFF.

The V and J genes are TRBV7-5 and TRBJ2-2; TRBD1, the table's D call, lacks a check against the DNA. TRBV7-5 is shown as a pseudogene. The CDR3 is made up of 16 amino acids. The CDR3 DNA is TGTGTCAGAAGCCCAGGCGAAGGAACGGTCCCCGGGGAGCTGTTTTTT. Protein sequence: CVRSPGEGTVPGELFF.

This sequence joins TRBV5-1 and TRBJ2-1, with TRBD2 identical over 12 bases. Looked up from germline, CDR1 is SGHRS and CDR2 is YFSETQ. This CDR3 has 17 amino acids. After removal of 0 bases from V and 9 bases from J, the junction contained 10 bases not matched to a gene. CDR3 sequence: CASSLEGTSGGPGEQFF. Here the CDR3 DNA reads TGCGCCAGCAGCTTGGAGGGTACTAGCGGGGGGCCCGGTGAGCAGTTCTTC.

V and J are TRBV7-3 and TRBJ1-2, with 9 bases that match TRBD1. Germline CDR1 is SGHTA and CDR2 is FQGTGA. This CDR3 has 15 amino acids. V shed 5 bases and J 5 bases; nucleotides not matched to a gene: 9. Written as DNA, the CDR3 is TGTGCCAGCAGCCCAACAGGGGGCGCGGGATATGGCTACACCTTC. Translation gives CASSPTGGAGYGYTF. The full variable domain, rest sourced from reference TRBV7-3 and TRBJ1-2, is GAGVSQTPSNKVTEKGKYVELRCDPISGHTALYWYRQSLGQGPEFLIYFQGTGAADDSGLPNDRFFAVRPEGSVSTLKIQRTERGDSAVYLCASSPTGGAGYGYTFGSGTRLTVV.

In DNA, the CDR3 is TGTGCCAGCAGCCGCACCAGAGGGAACACTGAAGCTTTCTTT. Translating gives CASSRTRGNTEAFF. V usage is TRBV3-1 (or the pseudogene TRBV3-2) and J usage is TRBJ1-1, with D unresolved. There are 14 residues in the CDR3. V shed 4 bases and J shed 1 base, with 10 bases lying between them. CDR1 LGHDT and CDR2 YNNKEL come from the germline V gene (reference sequence).

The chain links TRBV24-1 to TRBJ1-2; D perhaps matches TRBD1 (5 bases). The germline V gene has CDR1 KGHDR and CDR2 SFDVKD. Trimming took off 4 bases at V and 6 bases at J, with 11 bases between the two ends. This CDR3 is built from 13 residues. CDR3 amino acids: CATSEGRVDGYTF. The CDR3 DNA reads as TGTGCCACCAGTGAAGGCAGGGTCGATGGCTACACCTTC.

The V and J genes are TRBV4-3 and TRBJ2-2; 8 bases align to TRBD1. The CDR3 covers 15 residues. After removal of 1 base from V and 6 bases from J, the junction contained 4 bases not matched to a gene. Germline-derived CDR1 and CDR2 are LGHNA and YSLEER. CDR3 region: CASSQGNRGAGELFF. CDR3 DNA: TGCGCCAGCAGCCAAGGAAACAGGGGGGCCGGGGAGCTGTTTTTT.

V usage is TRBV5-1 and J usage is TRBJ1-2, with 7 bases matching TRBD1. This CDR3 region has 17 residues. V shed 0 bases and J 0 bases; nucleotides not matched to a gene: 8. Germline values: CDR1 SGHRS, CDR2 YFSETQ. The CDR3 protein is CASSLDITGATNYGYTF. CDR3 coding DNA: TGCGCCAGCAGCTTGGACATCACAGGGGCGACTAACTATGGCTACACCTTC.